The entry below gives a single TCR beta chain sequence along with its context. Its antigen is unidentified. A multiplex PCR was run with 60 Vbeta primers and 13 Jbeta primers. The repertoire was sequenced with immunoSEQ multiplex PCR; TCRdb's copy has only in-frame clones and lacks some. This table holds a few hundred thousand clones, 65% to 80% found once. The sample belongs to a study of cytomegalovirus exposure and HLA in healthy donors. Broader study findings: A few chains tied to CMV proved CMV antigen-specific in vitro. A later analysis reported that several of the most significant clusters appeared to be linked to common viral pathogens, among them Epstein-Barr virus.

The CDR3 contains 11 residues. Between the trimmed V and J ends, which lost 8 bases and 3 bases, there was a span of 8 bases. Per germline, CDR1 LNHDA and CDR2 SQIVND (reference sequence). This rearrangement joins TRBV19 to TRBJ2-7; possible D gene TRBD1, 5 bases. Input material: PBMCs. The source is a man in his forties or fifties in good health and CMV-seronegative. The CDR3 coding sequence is TGTGCCAGTGGACACTTCTACGAGCAGTACTTC. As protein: CASGHFYEQYF. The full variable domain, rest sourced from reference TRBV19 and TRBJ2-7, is DGGITQSPKYLFRKEGQNVTLSCEQNLNHDAMYWYRQDPGQGLRLIYYSQIVNDFQKGDIAEGYSVSREKKESFPLTVTSAQKNPTAFYLCASGHFYEQYFGPGTRLTVT.